These 4 T cell receptor beta chains were all obtained from the same sample, sequenced in a study of blood T cells in healthy people across ages. Primed by a sample-barcoded 5' primer and a J-beta primer mix, a second PCR proceeded for 7 to 11 cycles. Via MiXCR, TCRdb re-called the 5' RACE reads, giving one row per CDR3 protein. The sample records roughly 680,000 distinct CDR3 sequences, around 49% being singletons. Sequenced sample: blood. The receptors originated from a woman between 55 and 75 years old in good health.

This clonotype was seen once. The chain combines TRBV3-1 with TRBJ2-1; D gene uncertain. CDR3 length: 12 residues. Trimming removed 3 bases at V and 7 bases at J, with 7 bases between. Germline V gene lookup returns CDR1 LGHDT and CDR2 YNNKEL (reference sequence). In nucleotides, the CDR3 is TGTGCCAGCAGCCATGGCGTGAATGAGCAGTTCTTC. Its protein is CASSHGVNEQFF.

DNA of the CDR3: TGTGCCAGCAATGGGGCGGGAGAAGAGACCCAGTACTTC. It specifies CASNGAGEETQYF. V and J are TRBV9 and TRBJ2-5; 7 nucleotides align to TRBD2. The CDR3 covers 13 residues. Germline CDR1 and CDR2: SGDLS and YYNGEE. With 6 bases clipped from V and 3 bases from J, the junction kept 5 bases outside the gene matches.

The chain employs TRBV5-1 and TRBJ2-3; 15 positions agree with TRBD2. Per the germline V gene, CDR1 is SGHRS and CDR2 is YFSETQ. The CDR3 is 15 residues long. V shed 4 bases and J 5 bases; nucleotides not matched to a gene: 2. CDR3 region: CASSTGLAGGDTQYF. The DNA of the CDR3 is TGCGCCAGCAGCACGGGACTAGCGGGAGGAGATACGCAGTATTTT.

The chain couples TRBV27 to TRBJ2-1; 12 nucleotides match TRBD2. V was clipped by 4 bases and J by 8 bases; unmatched bases: 9. CDR1 is MNHEY and CDR2 is SMNVEV in the germline V gene (reference sequence). The CDR3 is made up of 16 amino acids. CDR3 in DNA: TGTGCCAGCAGTTCACCTAGCGGGAGGGCTGGCCATGAGCAGTTCTTC. This sequence encodes CASSSPSGRAGHEQFF.